The rows below give T cell receptor beta chains drawn from one sample of a study of patients and donors after allogeneic stem cell transplantation. Each CDR3 protein gets one entry after TCRdb re-called the RT-PCR reads with MiXCR. Of about 160,000 distinct CDR3 sequences in the sample, approximately 24% were seen once. Sequences were obtained from blood, either unsorted or a sorted T cell fraction (not recorded which). These receptors were obtained from a human donor who was either an allogeneic HSCT recipient or a stem cell or donor lymphocyte infusion donor (not recorded which). It is not recorded whose cells these are; they may come from a transplant donor. The CDR3 runs from the conserved cysteine through the conserved F or W. A D gene is named only where the DNA matches it firmly. Only part of the rows carry a size: once, few, many, or a class if the clone is expanded.

d_call j_call clone_size v_call cdr3_nt cdr3_aa
TRBD1 TRBJ1-4 NA TRBV3-1 TGTGCCAGCAGCCAGAACAGGGGGCCTAATGAAAAACTGTTTTTT CASSQNRGPNEKLFF
NA TRBJ2-1 few TRBV12-3/TRBV12-4 TGTGCCACAAACACACCCAGCGGAGAGCAGTTCTTC CATNTPSGEQFF
TRBD1 TRBJ2-7 NA TRBV12-3/TRBV12-4 TGTGCCAGCAGTGACAGGGATATGGACGAGCAGTACTTC CASSDRDMDEQYF
NA TRBJ1-4 few TRBV4-3 TGCGCCAGCAGCCAAGATAGGGGGACCGGTAATGAAAAACTGTTTTTT CASSQDRGTGNEKLFF
TRBD1 TRBJ1-1 NA TRBV7-6 TGTGCCAGCAGCTCTACGGGACAGGGGGGAACTGAAGCTTTCTTT CASSSTGQGGTEAFF
NA TRBJ2-6 few TRBV10-3 TGTGCCATCAGTGAGGAGTTCTCTGGGGCCAACGTCCTGACTTTC CAISEEFSGANVLTF
NA TRBJ2-2 few TRBV12-3/TRBV12-4 TGTGCCAGCAGTTTATTTACGGGGAACACCGGGGAGCTGTTTTTT CASSLFTGNTGELFF
NA TRBJ2-7 NA TRBV28 TGTGCCAGCGGCCCCTCGTCCTACGAGCAGTACTTC CASGPSSYEQYF
TRBD1 TRBJ1-1 many TRBV6-2/TRBV6-3 TGTGCCAGCAGCTACGGGACAGGATATAAGGACACTGAAGCTTTCTTT CASSYGTGYKDTEAFF
NA TRBJ2-7 NA TRBV7-9 TGTGCCAGCAGTTACCCGACCGCCTACGAGCAGTACTTC CASSYPTAYEQYF
NA TRBJ2-5 NA TRBV12-3/TRBV12-4 TGTGCCAGCAGCCCCGACAGGCAAGAGACCCAGTACTTC CASSPDRQETQYF
NA TRBJ2-7 NA TRBV24-1 TGTGCCACCAGTGAGGGGTGGAACGAGCAGTACTTC CATSEGWNEQYF
TRBD1 TRBJ1-3 few TRBV7-9 TGTGCCAGCGCTTCCTCAGGGGGCAAAAACACCATATATTTT CASASSGGKNTIYF
NA TRBJ1-1 NA TRBV20-1 TGCATTGCGCAGTTGAACACTGAAGCTTTCTTT CIAQLNTEAFF
NA TRBJ2-7 NA TRBV10-3 TGTGCCATCAGTGAGCGGCGGACTCTCCCCTACGAGCAGTACTTC CAISERRTLPYEQYF
NA TRBJ2-5 NA TRBV3-1 TGTGCCAGCAGCTCAACAGGGCACCAAGAGACCCAGTACTTC CASSSTGHQETQYF
NA TRBJ1-2 NA TRBV5-1 TGCGCCAGCAGCTTGGGGTACCCTTCGGTTGATGGCTACACCTTC CASSLGYPSVDGYTF
NA TRBJ2-2 NA TRBV14 TGTGCCAGCCACCAGGGTTCTGACACCGGGGAGCTGTTTTTT CASHQGSDTGELFF
NA TRBJ1-2 few TRBV7-2 TGTGCCAGCAGCCCACGTTATTCCTATGGCTACACCTTC CASSPRYSYGYTF
NA TRBJ1-2 few TRBV20-1 TGCAGTGCTCCCATGCCATTTACTAACTATGGCTACACCTTC CSAPMPFTNYGYTF
TRBD2 TRBJ2-7 NA TRBV10-3 TGTGCCGTTGGACTAGCGGGGGTCTCCTACGAGCAGTACTTC CAVGLAGVSYEQYF
NA TRBJ2-7 NA TRBV7-9 TGTGCCAGCAGCCCAGAGGTTTTGACACCTCATAACCCTTCCTACGAGCAGTACTTC CASSPEVLTPHNPSYEQYF
TRBD2 TRBJ2-1 NA TRBV7-9 TGTGCCAGCAGTTCGCCCAAAAACTGGGGACTAGCGTACGATGAGCAGTTCTTC CASSSPKNWGLAYDEQFF
TRBD1 TRBJ1-1 many TRBV29-1 TGCAGCGGACAGGGGAGCACTGAAGCTTTCTTT CSGQGSTEAFF
TRBD2 TRBJ2-3 many TRBV5-1 TGCGCCAGCAGCTTGTATTTCCAGCGGGGGCCGACAGATACGCAGTATTTT CASSLYFQRGPTDTQYF
NA TRBJ2-7 NA TRBV6-2/TRBV6-3 TGTGCCAGCATATCGGCGGGAAACATCTACGAGCAGTACTTC CASISAGNIYEQYF
TRBD1 TRBJ1-3 NA TRBV9 TGTGCCAGCAGCGTAGTGGGACAGGCATTCGGAAACACCATATATTTT CASSVVGQAFGNTIYF
TRBD2 TRBJ2-1 NA TRBV20-1 TGCAGTGCTAGAGGGGGGACTAGCGGCAATGAGCAGTTCTTC CSARGGTSGNEQFF
TRBD2 TRBJ2-5 few TRBV20-1 TGCAGTGCTAGTCCCCTTCGGGACTATGGGGAGACCCAGTACTTC CSASPLRDYGETQYF
NA TRBJ2-2 NA TRBV5-1 TGCGCCAGCAGCTTATCGTCCAGAAAGAACACCGGGGAGCTGTTTTTT CASSLSSRKNTGELFF
TRBD1 TRBJ2-7 NA TRBV20-1 TGCAGTGCTAGAGAAGGGACAGGGCCGAGGGAGCAGTACTTC CSAREGTGPREQYF
NA TRBJ1-4 NA TRBV12-3/TRBV12-4 TGTGCCAGCAGTTTACGGGCAGGGCGGTGGGCAACTGATGAAAAACTGTTTTTT CASSLRAGRWATDEKLFF
NA TRBJ2-1 few TRBV4-1 TGCGCCAGCAGCCAAGATTGGTGGAGGAGGTGGCGCTCCTACAATGAGCAGTTCTTC CASSQDWWRRWRSYNEQFF
NA TRBJ2-1 few TRBV7-6 TGTGCCAGCAGCTCAAGCGGGTGGGCGGCCTCCAATGAGCAGTTCTTC CASSSSGWAASNEQFF
TRBD2 TRBJ2-5 NA TRBV7-2 TGTGCCAGCAGCTTAGAGCGGGAGGGGACCCAGTACTTC CASSLEREGTQYF
NA TRBJ2-7 few TRBV9 TGTGCCAGCAGCGTAGAAGGGGACCACTCCTACGAGCAGTACTTC CASSVEGDHSYEQYF
NA TRBJ1-4 few TRBV7-2 TGTGCCAGCAGCTTAGGGGTTCGCGAAAAACTGTTTTTT CASSLGVREKLFF
NA TRBJ1-2 few TRBV20-1 TGCAGTGCTAGGGATCTAAACGAGGGAACCTATGGCTACACCTTC CSARDLNEGTYGYTF
TRBD1 TRBJ1-5 NA TRBV2 TGTGCCAGCAGCAATACCGGGACAGTCTATCAGCCCCAGCATTTT CASSNTGTVYQPQHF
TRBD2 TRBJ2-2 few TRBV20-1 TGCAGTGCTAGCAAGCGGGAGGGGGGACACACCGGGGAGCTGTTTTTT CSASKREGGHTGELFF
NA TRBJ2-2 NA TRBV29-1 TGCAGCGTTGAACGCTATTCGAACACCGGGGAGCTGTTTTTT CSVERYSNTGELFF
TRBD1 TRBJ2-5 NA TRBV5-1 TGCGCCAGCAGCTGGGGGACAGCCTTAGGAGAGACCCAGTACTTC CASSWGTALGETQYF
NA TRBJ1-4 many TRBV10-3 TGTGCCATCAGGGAAACGAACGAGGAAAAACTGTTTTTT CAIRETNEEKLFF
NA TRBJ1-6 few TRBV20-1 TGCAGTGCCAGGGGCAGCCATAATTCACCCCTCCACTTT CSARGSHNSPLHF